A single sample is the source of the 7 T cell receptor beta chains below, sequenced in a study of tumor-infiltrating lymphocytes in primary liver carcinoma. Total RNA (roughly 0.45 ug) served as template for TCR beta cDNA synthesis primed by a constant-region primer. Three nested multiplex PCR rounds of slightly modified ARM-PCR generated TCR beta libraries. TRBV1-TRBV30 forward primers and a C-beta reverse primer were used in the first two PCR rounds, which each ran for ten to eleven cycles. TCRdb analysed the multiplex PCR reads with MiXCR anew, one entry per CDR3 protein. The repertoire has 45,000 to 55,000 distinct CDR3 sequences, 70% to 85% of them found once; the top ten carry roughly 26%. Co-extracted RNA and DNA came from about 19-30 mg of unsorted bulk tissue. Sequenced material: liver tumor tissue from sampling region 2. Documented subset: tumor region T2, inferior pole. The receptors shown here come from a man between 40 and 49 years old with primary liver carcinoma and hepatitis B virus infection.

Regarding this clonotype: The junction shows a germline mismatch at one end, possibly a read error. V gene TRBV6-5 combines with J gene TRBJ2-1; maybe TRBD2 (6 bases). CDR1 and CDR2 (germline): MNHEY, SVGAGI. The CDR3 has 13 amino acids. The CDR3 sequence is CASSPGGLREPFF. In DNA, the CDR3 is TGTGCCAGTAGCCCTGGTGGCCTACGGGAGCCGTTCTTC.

In its sample, this clonotype was seen many times. The rearrangement uses TRBV28 and TRBJ1-5; D ambiguous. Germline CDR1 reads MDHEN; CDR2 reads SYDVKM. CDR3 size: 15 residues. Trimming removed 6 bases at V and 0 bases at J, with 12 bases between. The CDR3 DNA follows: TGTGCCAGCAGCACCGGGATCGCTAGCAATCAGCCCCAGCATTTT. This translates into CASSTGIASNQPQHF.

Turning to this clonotype: No conserved phenylalanine or tryptophan is present at the end of the CDR3, so a read error is the likely explanation. The chain is built from TRBV6-5 and TRBJ2-2; possibly TRBD2 for D (5 bases). The CDR3 sequence is 13 residues long. The germline V gene encodes CDR1 MNHEY and CDR2 SVGAGI. CDR3 protein: CASSDQSAGVLFS. DNA of the CDR3: TGTGCCAGCAGTGACCAGTCCGCCGGGGTGCTGTTTTCT.

This clonotype was detected ten times or more. The gene calls are TRBV6-1 and TRBJ2-3; 8 bases match TRBD1. The germline V gene has CDR1 MNHNS and CDR2 SASEGT. CDR3 size: 15 residues. V lost 8 bases to trimming and J lost 4 bases; unmatched junction nucleotides: 11. CDR3 nucleotide sequence: TGTGCCAGCCACAGGGGGACGACTCGGGCAGATACGCAGTATTTT. Its translation is CASHRGTTRADTQYF.

This clonotype was observed once. The junction differs from germline at one of its ends, possibly a read error. V and J are TRBV6-6 and TRBJ2-7; TRBD2 agrees at 8 bases. CDR3 size: 20 residues. CDR1 is MNHNY, CDR2 SVGAGI, per germline (reference sequence). The CDR3 DNA follows: TGTGTCAGCAGTTACGGAGGCCAGGGAGTACTAGCGGTCCGAGAGTGGGAGCAGTACTTC. Encoded protein: CVSSYGGQGVLAVREWEQYF.

Many counts were recorded for this clonotype. The chain joins TRBV28 to TRBJ2-5; TRBD2 might be the D (6 bases). This CDR3 is 13 amino acids long. The germline V and J ends were trimmed by 4 bases and 2 bases, with 8 bases remaining between them. Germline loops: CDR1 MDHEN, CDR2 SYDVKM. CDR3 sequence (DNA): TGTGCCAGCAGTTCTAGCGTTCAAGAGACCCAGTACTTC. It yields the protein CASSSSVQETQYF.

Notes on this clonotype: The germline gene is not matched at one end of the junction; a read error may be the cause. The rearrangement uses TRBV6-5 and TRBJ1-4; 8 nucleotides line up with TRBD1. Germline loops: CDR1 MNHEY, CDR2 SVGAGI. The CDR3 totals 14 residues. In nucleotides, the CDR3 is TGTGCCAGCAGAGCAGGGGGCGGTGATGAAAAACCGTTTTTT. Its translation is CASRAGGGDEKPFF.